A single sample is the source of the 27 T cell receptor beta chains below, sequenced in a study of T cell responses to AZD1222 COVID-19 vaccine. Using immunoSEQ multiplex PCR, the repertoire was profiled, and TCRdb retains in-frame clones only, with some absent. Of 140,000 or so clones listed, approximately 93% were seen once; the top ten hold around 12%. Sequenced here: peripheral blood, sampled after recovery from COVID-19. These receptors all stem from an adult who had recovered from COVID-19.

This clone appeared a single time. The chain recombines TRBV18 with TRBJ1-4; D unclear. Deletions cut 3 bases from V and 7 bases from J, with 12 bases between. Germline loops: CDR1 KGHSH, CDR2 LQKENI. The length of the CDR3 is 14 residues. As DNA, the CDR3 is TGTGCCAGCTCACCGGAGCGGAATGGTGAAAAACTGTTTTTT. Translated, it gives CASSPERNGEKLFF.

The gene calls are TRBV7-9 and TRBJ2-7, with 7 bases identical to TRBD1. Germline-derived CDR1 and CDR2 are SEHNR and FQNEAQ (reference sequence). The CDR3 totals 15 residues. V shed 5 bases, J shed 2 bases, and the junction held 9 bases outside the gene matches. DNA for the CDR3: TGTGCCAGCAGCCCGAAGGGACAGCTGGCCTACGAGCAGTACTTC. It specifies CASSPKGQLAYEQYF.

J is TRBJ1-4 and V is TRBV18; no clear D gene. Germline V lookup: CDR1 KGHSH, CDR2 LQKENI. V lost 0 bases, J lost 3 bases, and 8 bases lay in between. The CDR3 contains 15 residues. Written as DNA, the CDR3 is TGTGCCAGCTCACCACCCGGGCCGGCTAATGAAAAACTGTTTTTT. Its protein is CASSPPGPANEKLFF.

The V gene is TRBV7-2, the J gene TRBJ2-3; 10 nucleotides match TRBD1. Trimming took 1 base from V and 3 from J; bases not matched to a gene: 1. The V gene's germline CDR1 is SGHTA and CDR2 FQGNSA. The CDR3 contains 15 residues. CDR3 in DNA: TGTGCCAGCAGCTTAGGACAGGGGGCTACAGATACGCAGTATTTT. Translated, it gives CASSLGQGATDTQYF.

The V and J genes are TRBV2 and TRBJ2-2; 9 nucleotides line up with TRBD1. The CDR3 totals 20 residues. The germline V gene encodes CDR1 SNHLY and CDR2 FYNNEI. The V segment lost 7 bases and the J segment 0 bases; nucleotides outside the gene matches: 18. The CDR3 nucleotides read TGTGCCAGCATCATCCCGGGACAGGGACTCAAAGAAACGAACACCGGGGAGCTGTTTTTT. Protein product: CASIIPGQGLKETNTGELFF.

The CDR3 spells CASSQETTGLNTEAFF. The CDR3 DNA is TGCGCCAGCAGCCAAGAGACCACAGGGTTGAACACTGAAGCTTTCTTT. The V and J genes are TRBV4-1 and TRBJ1-1, with D perhaps matching TRBD1 (6 bases). There are 16 residues in the CDR3. Germline V lookup: CDR1 MGHRA, CDR2 YSYEKL. The V end was cut by 0 bases, the J end by 0 bases, with 11 bases between.

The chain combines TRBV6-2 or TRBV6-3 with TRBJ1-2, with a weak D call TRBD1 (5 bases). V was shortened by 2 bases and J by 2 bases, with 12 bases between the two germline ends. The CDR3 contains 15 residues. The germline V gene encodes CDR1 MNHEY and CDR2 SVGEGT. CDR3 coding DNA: TGTGCCAGCAGTTACGCGGGACCCGCAAACTATGGCTACACCTTC. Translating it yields CASSYAGPANYGYTF.

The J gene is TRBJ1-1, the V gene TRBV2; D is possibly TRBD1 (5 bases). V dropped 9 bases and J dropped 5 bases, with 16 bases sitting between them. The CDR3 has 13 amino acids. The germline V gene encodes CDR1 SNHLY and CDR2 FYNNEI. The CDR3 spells CASPSRGGTEAFF. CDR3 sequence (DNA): TGTGCCAGTCCCTCGAGGGGAGGTACTGAAGCTTTCTTT.

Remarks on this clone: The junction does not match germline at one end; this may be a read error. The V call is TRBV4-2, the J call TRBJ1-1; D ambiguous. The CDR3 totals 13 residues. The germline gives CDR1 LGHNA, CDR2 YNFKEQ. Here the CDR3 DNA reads TGTGCCAGCAGTCAAGAGGGTGACACTGAAGCTTTCTTT. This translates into CASSQEGDTEAFF.

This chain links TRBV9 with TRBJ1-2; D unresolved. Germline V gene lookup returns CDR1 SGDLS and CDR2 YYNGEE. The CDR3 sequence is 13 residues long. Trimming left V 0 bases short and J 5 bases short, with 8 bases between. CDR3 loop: CASSVGGGYGYTF. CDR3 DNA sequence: TGTGCCAGCAGCGTAGGGGGTGGTTATGGCTACACCTTC. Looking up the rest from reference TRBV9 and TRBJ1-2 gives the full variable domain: DSGVTQTPKHLITATGQRVTLRCSPRSGDLSVYWYQQSLDQGLQFLIQYYNGEERAKGNILERFSAQQFPDLHSELNLSSLELGDSALYFCASSVGGGYGYTFGSGTRLTVV.

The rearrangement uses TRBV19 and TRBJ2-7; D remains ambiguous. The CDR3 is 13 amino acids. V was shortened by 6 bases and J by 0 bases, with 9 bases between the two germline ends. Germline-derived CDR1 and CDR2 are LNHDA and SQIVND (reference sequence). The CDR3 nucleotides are TGTGCCAGTAGGAAGGTGGACTCCTACGAGCAGTACTTC. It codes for CASRKVDSYEQYF.

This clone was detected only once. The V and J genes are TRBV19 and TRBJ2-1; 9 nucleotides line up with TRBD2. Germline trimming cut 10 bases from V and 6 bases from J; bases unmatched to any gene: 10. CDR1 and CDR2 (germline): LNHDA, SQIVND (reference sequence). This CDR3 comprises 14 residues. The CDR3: CATHPSGRSNEQFF. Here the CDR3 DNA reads TGTGCCACCCACCCGAGCGGGAGGTCCAATGAGCAGTTCTTC.

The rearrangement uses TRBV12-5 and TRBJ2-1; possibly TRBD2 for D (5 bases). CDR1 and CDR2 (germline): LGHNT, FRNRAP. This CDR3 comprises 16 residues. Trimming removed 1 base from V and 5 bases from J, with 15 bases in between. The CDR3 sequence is CASGLADSSRDNEQFF. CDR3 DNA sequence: TGTGCTAGTGGTTTGGCGGACTCCTCGAGGGACAATGAGCAGTTCTTC. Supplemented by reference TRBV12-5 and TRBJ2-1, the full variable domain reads DARVTQTPRHKVTEMGQEVTMRCQPILGHNTVFWYRQTMMQGLELLAYFRNRAPLDDSGMPKDRFSAEMPDATLATLKIQPSEPRDSAVYFCASGLADSSRDNEQFFGPGTRLTVL.

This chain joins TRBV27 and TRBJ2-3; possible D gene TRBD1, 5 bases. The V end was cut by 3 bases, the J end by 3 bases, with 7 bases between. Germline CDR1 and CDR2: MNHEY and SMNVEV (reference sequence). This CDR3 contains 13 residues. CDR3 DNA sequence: TGTGCCAGCAGTTTGGCAGGGACAGATACGCAGTATTTT. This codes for CASSLAGTDTQYF.

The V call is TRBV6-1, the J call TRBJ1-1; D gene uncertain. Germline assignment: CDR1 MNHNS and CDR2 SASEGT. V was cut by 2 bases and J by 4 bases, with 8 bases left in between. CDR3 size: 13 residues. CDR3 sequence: CASSETKSTEAFF. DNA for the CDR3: TGTGCCAGCAGTGAAACAAAGAGCACTGAAGCTTTCTTT.

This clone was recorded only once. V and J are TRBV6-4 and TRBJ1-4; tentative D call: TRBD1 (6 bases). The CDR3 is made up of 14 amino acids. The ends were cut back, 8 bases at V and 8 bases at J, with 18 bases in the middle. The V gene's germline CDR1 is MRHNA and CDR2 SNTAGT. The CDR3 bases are TGTGCCAGCGTGCCTCGAACAGGGCCGGAAAAACTGTTTTTT. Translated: CASVPRTGPEKLFF.

CDR3 protein: CASSPVRAGLPPANYGYTF. The CDR3 DNA sequence: TGCGCCAGCAGCCCCGTTCGGGCGGGGCTTCCGCCCGCTAACTATGGCTACACCTTC. The chain couples TRBV4-1 to TRBJ1-2; D perhaps matches TRBD1 (5 bases). V lost 4 bases to trimming and J lost 0 bases, with 24 bases between them. There are 19 residues in the CDR3. The germline gives CDR1 MGHRA, CDR2 YSYEKL.

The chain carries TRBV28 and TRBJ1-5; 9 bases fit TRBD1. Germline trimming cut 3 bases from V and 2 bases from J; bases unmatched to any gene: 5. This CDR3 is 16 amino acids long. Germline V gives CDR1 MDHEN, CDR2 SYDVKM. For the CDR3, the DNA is TGTGCCAGCAGTTTTGGACAGGGGATTGGCAATCAGCCCCAGCATTTT. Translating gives CASSFGQGIGNQPQHF.

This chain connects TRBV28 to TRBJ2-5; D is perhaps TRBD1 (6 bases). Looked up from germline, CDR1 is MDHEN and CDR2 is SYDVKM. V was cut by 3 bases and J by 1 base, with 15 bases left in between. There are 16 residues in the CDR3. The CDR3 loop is CASSLGVRQAQETQYF. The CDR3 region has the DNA TGTGCCAGCAGTTTGGGGGTCAGACAGGCCCAAGAGACCCAGTACTTC. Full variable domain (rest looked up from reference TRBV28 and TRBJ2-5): DVKVTQSSRYLVKRTGEKVFLECVQDMDHENMFWYRQDPGLGLRLIYFSYDVKMKEKGDIPEGYSVSREKKERFSLILESASTNQTSMYLCASSLGVRQAQETQYFGPGTRLLVL.

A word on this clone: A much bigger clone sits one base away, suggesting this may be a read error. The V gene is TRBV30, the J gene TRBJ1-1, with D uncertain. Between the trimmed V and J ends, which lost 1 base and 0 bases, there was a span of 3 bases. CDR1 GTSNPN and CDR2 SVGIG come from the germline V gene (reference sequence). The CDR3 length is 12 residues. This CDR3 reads CAWSDMNTEAFF. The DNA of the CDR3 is TGTGCCTGGAGTGACATGAACACTGAAGCTTTCTTT.

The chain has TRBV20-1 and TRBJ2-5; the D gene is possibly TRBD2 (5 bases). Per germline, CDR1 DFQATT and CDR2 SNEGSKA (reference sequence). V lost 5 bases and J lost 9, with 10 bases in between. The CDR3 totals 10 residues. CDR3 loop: CSAFLASQYF. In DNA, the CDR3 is TGCAGTGCTTTTCTAGCTTCCCAGTACTTC.

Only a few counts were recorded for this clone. The CDR3 loop is CASSLEEFQPSEAFF. The DNA for the CDR3 is TGTGCCAGCAGCTTGGAGGAGTTCCAACCTTCTGAAGCTTTCTTT. J is TRBJ1-1 and V is TRBV5-4; the D is unclear. Germline V gives CDR1 SGHNT, CDR2 YYREEE (reference sequence). The CDR3 totals 15 residues. V lost 0 bases and J 6 bases, leaving 15 bases between the germline ends.

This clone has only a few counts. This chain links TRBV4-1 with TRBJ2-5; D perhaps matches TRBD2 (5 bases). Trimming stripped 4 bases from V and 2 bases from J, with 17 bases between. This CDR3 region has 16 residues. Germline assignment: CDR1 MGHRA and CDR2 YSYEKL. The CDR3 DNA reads TGCGCCAGCAGCCCCCCCGCCGGGGATTCACAAGAGACCCAGTACTTC. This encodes CASSPPAGDSQETQYF.

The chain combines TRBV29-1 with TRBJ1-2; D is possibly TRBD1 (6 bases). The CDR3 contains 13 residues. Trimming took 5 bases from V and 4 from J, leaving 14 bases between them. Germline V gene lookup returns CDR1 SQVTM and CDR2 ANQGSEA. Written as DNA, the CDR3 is TGCAGCGTTAACGTCAACAGGGCCTATGGCTACACCTTC. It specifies CSVNVNRAYGYTF.

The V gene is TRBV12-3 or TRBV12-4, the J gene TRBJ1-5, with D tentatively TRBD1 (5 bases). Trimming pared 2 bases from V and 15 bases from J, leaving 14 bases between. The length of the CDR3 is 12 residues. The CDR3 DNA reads TGTGCCAGCAGTTTACAAGACAGTCGGACGCATTTT. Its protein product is CASSLQDSRTHF.

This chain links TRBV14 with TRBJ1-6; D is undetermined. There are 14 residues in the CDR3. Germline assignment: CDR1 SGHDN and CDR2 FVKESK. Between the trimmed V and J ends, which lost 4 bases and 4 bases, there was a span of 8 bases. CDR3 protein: CASSPGRYNSPLHF. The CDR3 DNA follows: TGTGCCAGCAGCCCGGGTCGTTATAATTCACCCCTCCACTTT. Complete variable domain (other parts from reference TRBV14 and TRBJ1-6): EAGVTQFPSHSVIEKGQTVTLRCDPISGHDNLYWYRRVMGKEIKFLLHFVKESKQDESGMPNNRFLAERTGGTYSTLKVQPAELEDSGVYFCASSPGRYNSPLHFGNGTRLTVT.

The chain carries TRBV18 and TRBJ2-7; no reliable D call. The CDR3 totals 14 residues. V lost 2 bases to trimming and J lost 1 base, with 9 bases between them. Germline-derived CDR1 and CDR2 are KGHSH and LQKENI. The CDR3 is CASSPSTESYEQYF. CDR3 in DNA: TGTGCCAGCTCACCAAGCACAGAATCCTACGAGCAGTACTTC.